The 18 T cell receptor beta chains listed next were all sequenced from one sample in a study of metastatic and nonmetastatic thyroid tumors. TCRdb re-analyzed the PCR reads through MiXCR. Of around 30,000 clones listed, about 18% are singletons. Every patient was untreated before thyroid surgery. Sequenced: blood. The source is a female donor with papillary thyroid cancer or a benign thyroid nodule (not recorded which). Some clones in this sample may be carry-over from other donors' samples.

For this clone: A read error may be the cause here, since a much bigger clone is one base away. The chain combines TRBV5-1 with TRBJ2-3; D is perhaps TRBD1 or TRBD2 (5 bases each). The CDR3 is 14 amino acids. Germline V gives CDR1 SGHRS, CDR2 YFSETQ. Trimming removed 6 bases at V and 2 bases at J, with 13 bases between. CDR3 in DNA: TGCGCCAGCACCCGGGGCCCATACACAGATACGCAGTATTTT. It yields the protein CASTRGPYTDTQYF.

This clone showed up just once. The CDR3 end shows no conserved phenylalanine or tryptophan, and so a read error is likely. The chain uses TRBV4-3 and TRBJ2-7; D unresolved. The CDR3 is 13 residues long. Germline values: CDR1 LGHNA, CDR2 YSLEER. V shed 1 base and J shed 4 bases, with 8 bases lying between them. The CDR3 loop reads CASSQGPRYEQYS. As DNA, the CDR3 is TGCGCCAGCAGCCAAGGTCCCCGTTACGAGCAGTACTCC.

This clone turned up a few times. The junction does not match germline at one end; this may be a read error. The rearrangement links TRBV6-1 to TRBJ1-1; D not resolved. The CDR3 length is 14 residues. Looked up from germline, CDR1 is MNHNS and CDR2 is SASEGT. CDR3 amino acids: CASSRSQGSTEALF. The DNA of the CDR3 is TGTGCCAGCAGCAGATCTCAAGGTTCCACTGAAGCTTTATTT.

On this clone: Possible read error: a much larger clone is one base away. The V call is TRBV7-2, the J call TRBJ2-4; maybe TRBD2 (6 bases). This CDR3 has 17 amino acids. V was clipped by 3 bases and J by 1 base, with 16 bases between them. Germline CDR1 SGHTA, CDR2 FQGNSA. The CDR3 nucleotides read TGTGCCAGCAGCTTGGGAGCGGGCGGAGCCGCCAAAAACATTCAGTACTTC. Translated, it gives CASSLGAGGAAKNIQYF. The full variable domain, completed using reference TRBV7-2 and TRBJ2-4, is GAGVSQSPSNKVTEKGKDVELRCDPISGHTALYWYRQSLGQGLEFLIYFQGNSAPDKSGLPSDRFSAERTGGSVSTLTIQRTQQEDSAVYLCASSLGAGGAAKNIQYFGAGTRLSVL.

At least ten counts were recorded for this clone. The chain is built from TRBV20-1 and TRBJ2-3, with 9 bases matching TRBD1. CDR3 length: 14 amino acids. Germline V gene data show CDR1 as DFQATT and CDR2 as SNEGSKA (reference sequence). Losses at the gene ends were 6 bases for V and 3 bases for J; bases not matched to a gene: 7. Here the CDR3 DNA reads TGCAGTGCAATTGACAGGGGGACAACAGATACGCAGTATTTT. It is translated as CSAIDRGTTDTQYF.

Relative to its sample, this clone is medium-sized (0.01 to 0.1%). This chain connects TRBV12-3 or TRBV12-4 to TRBJ2-7; TRBD2 is a possible D gene (6 bases). Trimming cost V 3 bases and J 2 bases, with 11 bases left between them. CDR3 length equals 14 residues. The CDR3 DNA sequence: TGTGCCAGCAGTTTCTCGGGGGATACCTACGAGCAGTACTTC. It codes for CASSFSGDTYEQYF.

This clone was counted at least ten times. V gene TRBV6-2 or TRBV6-3 combines with J gene TRBJ1-3, with TRBD1 matching over 9 bases. Germline values: CDR1 MNHEY, CDR2 SVGEGT. The junction had 3 bases not matched to a gene; V was cut back by 6 bases and J by 3 bases. This CDR3 region has 14 residues. CDR3 DNA: TGTGCCAGCAGCCCGGACAGGGGTGGAAACACCATATATTTT. This gives the protein CASSPDRGGNTIYF.

This clone was seen many times. The chain couples TRBV30 to TRBJ1-1, with TRBD1 identical over 8 bases. CDR1 is GTSNPN and CDR2 is SVGIG in the germline V gene (reference sequence). This CDR3 has 14 amino acids. The ends lost 0 bases at V and 3 bases at J; junction bases unmatched: 3. The CDR3 DNA follows: TGTGCCTGGAGTGTGACAGGGGCTGACACTGAAGCTTTCTTT. This codes for CAWSVTGADTEAFF. Looking up the rest from reference TRBV30 and TRBJ1-1 gives the full variable domain: SQTIHQWPATLVQPVGSPLSLECTVEGTSNPNLYWYRQAAGRGLQLLFYSVGIGQISSEVPQNLSASRPQDRQFILSSKKLLLSDSGFYLCAWSVTGADTEAFFGQGTRLTVV.

On this clone itself: The junction shows a germline mismatch at one end, possibly a read error. This chain joins TRBV13 and TRBJ1-1; D gene unclear. Germline V lookup: CDR1 PRHDT, CDR2 FYEKMQ (reference sequence). There are 14 residues in the CDR3. The CDR3 here is CTSSLVALNTEASF. The CDR3 bases are TGTACCAGCAGCTTAGTAGCGTTGAACACTGAAGCTTCCTTT.

This clone has at least ten counts. The chain has TRBV6-2 or TRBV6-3 and TRBJ2-6; a weak D match, TRBD2 (5 bases). CDR1 and CDR2 (germline): MNHEY, SVGEGT. Trimming pared 2 bases from V and 3 bases from J, leaving 20 bases between. This CDR3 spans 19 amino acids. The CDR3 nucleotides read TGTGCCAGCAGTTACCCCGAGCTCGAGGGATGGAATGGGGCCAACGTCCTGACTTTC. Its translation: CASSYPELEGWNGANVLTF.

The chain carries TRBV30 and TRBJ2-7, with a possible D match to TRBD1 (7 bases). Germline values: CDR1 GTSNPN, CDR2 SVGIG (reference sequence). CDR3 length: 16 residues. V was shortened by 0 bases and J by 2 bases, with 17 bases between the two germline ends. The CDR3 protein is CAWSVPQPGGTYEQYF. CDR3 coding DNA: TGTGCCTGGAGTGTACCGCAACCAGGGGGGACCTACGAGCAGTACTTC.

Note on this clone: Given a much more abundant clone one base away, this may be a read error. DNA of the CDR3: TGTGCCAGCAGTCCGGGACCGGGGGACGACACCGGGGAGCTGTTTTTT. Translating gives CASSPGPGDDTGELFF. The chain carries TRBV5-5 and TRBJ2-2; D is perhaps TRBD2 (6 bases). The CDR3 loop spans 16 amino acids. Trimming took 5 bases from V and 3 from J, leaving 17 bases between them. CDR1 is SGHKS and CDR2 is YYEKEE in the germline V gene (reference sequence).

This clone was counted only a few times. Written as DNA, the CDR3 is TGTGCCAGTAGTATGACAGTGATGACTGAAGCTTTCTTT. Amino acids: CASSMTVMTEAFF. V usage is TRBV19 and J usage is TRBJ1-1, with D maybe TRBD1 (5 bases). The CDR3 is 13 residues long. The V end lost 3 bases, the J end lost 5 bases, and 10 bases lay between the germline ends. Germline-derived CDR1 and CDR2 are LNHDA and SQIVND (reference sequence). The full variable domain, rest sourced from reference TRBV19 and TRBJ1-1, is DGGITQSPKYLFRKEGQNVTLSCEQNLNHDAMYWYRQDPGQGLRLIYYSQIVNDFQKGDIAEGYSVSREKKESFPLTVTSAQKNPTAFYLCASSMTVMTEAFFGQGTRLTVV.

This clone was counted ten times or more. This sequence joins TRBV19 and TRBJ2-2, with D possibly TRBD1 on 5 matching bases. CDR1 is LNHDA and CDR2 is SQIVND in the germline V gene (reference sequence). Trimming removed 1 base from V and 4 bases from J, with 13 bases in between. The CDR3 extends over 16 amino acids. The CDR3 nucleotides are TGTGCCAGTAGTATAGCTAGGGGCCGCGGCACCGGGGAGCTGTTTTTT. Protein product: CASSIARGRGTGELFF.

This rearrangement joins TRBV7-6 to TRBJ2-7; 7 positions match TRBD2. The CDR3 is 16 residues long. CDR1 and CDR2 from the germline V gene are SGHVS and FNYEAQ. The V gene end was trimmed by 4 bases and the J gene end by 2 bases; junction bases not matched to a gene: 11. CDR3 amino acids: CASSSGLSGGPYEQYF. Written as DNA, the CDR3 is TGTGCCAGCAGCTCTGGACTATCGGGAGGTCCCTACGAGCAGTACTTC.

V and J are TRBV5-6 and TRBJ2-5; TRBD1 or TRBD2 may be the D gene (7 bases each). The CDR3 totals 15 residues. V lost 1 base and J lost 7, with 17 bases in between. The germline gives CDR1 SGHDT, CDR2 YYEEEE. CDR3 protein: CASSLPTGEGGTQYF. CDR3 nucleotides: TGTGCCAGCAGCTTGCCCACAGGGGAGGGGGGGACCCAGTACTTC.

This clone was seen a handful of times. DNA for the CDR3: TGTGCCATCATGAAAAGCAGGGGGGGCCTTGGCTACACCTTC. Its protein is CAIMKSRGGLGYTF. This rearrangement joins TRBV2 to TRBJ1-2, with 7 positions matching TRBD1. The CDR3 is made up of 14 amino acids. The J segment lost 7 bases and the V segment lost 10 bases, leaving 15 bases of the junction unmatched. The germline V gene encodes CDR1 SNHLY and CDR2 FYNNEI.

This clone was recorded at least ten times. The rearrangement links TRBV2 to TRBJ2-6; D is ambiguous. There are 13 residues in the CDR3. Trimming removed 8 bases at V and 9 bases at J, with 14 bases between. Germline V gives CDR1 SNHLY, CDR2 FYNNEI. CDR3 in amino acids: CASAQPSVNVLTF. The CDR3, as DNA: TGTGCCAGCGCACAGCCTAGTGTCAACGTCCTGACTTTC.